One sample yielded the 5 T cell receptor beta chains listed below, sequenced in a study of CD8 T cells in ankylosing spondylitis. The study's findings and limits: About 8 highly homologous variants made up a TCR beta motif, and this motif appeared characteristic of ankylosing spondylitis blood.

TCRdb processed the 5' RACE reads anew with MiXCR; each CDR3 protein has one entry. This table has more than 300,000 distinct CDR3 sequences, roughly 8% appearing once. Their antigens are not known. Specimen: blood, either unsorted or a sorted T cell fraction (not recorded which). The receptors originated from a male donor with ankylosing spondylitis.

This clonotype was seen only a few times. The genes are TRBV5-1 and TRBJ2-4; a weak D match, TRBD1 (6 bases). Germline loops: CDR1 SGHRS, CDR2 YFSETQ. The V end lost 3 bases, the J end lost 0 bases, and 10 bases lay between the germline ends. The CDR3 totals 15 residues. The CDR3 nucleotides read TGCGCCAGCAGCTCAGGGGCGTTAGCCAAAAACATTCAGTACTTC. Translation: CASSSGALAKNIQYF.

The chain carries TRBV7-2 and TRBJ2-7, with 8 bases fitting TRBD2. With 5 bases clipped from V and 2 bases from J, the junction kept 8 bases outside the gene matches. The CDR3 has 15 amino acids. CDR1 is SGHTA and CDR2 is FQGNSA in the germline V gene. The CDR3 bases are TGTGCCAGCAGCACGGGACTAGGAGACACCTACGAGCAGTACTTC. It translates to CASSTGLGDTYEQYF.

This clonotype was observed at least ten times. The chain links TRBV20-1 to TRBJ1-5; D possibly corresponds to TRBD1 (5 bases). The CDR3 is made up of 11 amino acids. V lost 7 bases, J lost 7 bases, and 11 bases lay in between. Looked up from germline, CDR1 is DFQATT and CDR2 is SNEGSKA (reference sequence). The CDR3 reads CSVPGGQPQHF. The CDR3 nucleotides are TGCAGTGTTCCCGGGGGACAGCCCCAGCATTTT.

This clonotype was seen more than once but under ten times. The J gene is TRBJ1-1, the V gene TRBV6-5; D not resolved. CDR1 is MNHEY, CDR2 SVGAGI, per germline. The CDR3 runs 14 residues. V was clipped by 0 bases and J by 1 base, with 6 bases between them. This CDR3 is CASSYSARNTEAFF. The DNA of the CDR3 is TGTGCCAGCAGTTACTCAGCCAGGAACACTGAAGCTTTCTTT.

This clonotype was seen more than once but under ten times. The CDR3 DNA sequence: TGCGCCAGCAGCACGAGCGGGCCGGTACAAGAGACCCAGTACTTC. Its translation: CASSTSGPVQETQYF. The rearrangement links TRBV5-1 to TRBJ2-5; D is possibly TRBD2 (6 bases). The germline V gene encodes CDR1 SGHRS and CDR2 YFSETQ. V lost 4 bases, J lost 2 bases, and 15 bases lay in between. The CDR3 length is 15 residues.